This T cell receptor beta chain came from a study of post-analysis software for immune sequencing data. Study results and caveats: About 5 TRBV segments were more frequent in patients than controls; TRBV5-6, TRBV5-1 and TRBV20-1 belonged to this group. Significantly lower normalized Chao1 diversity was found in patients with multiple sclerosis relative to controls.

About this clonotype itself: The target antigen is unknown. Germline and junction disagree at one end, which may indicate a read error.

Germline V lookup: CDR1 SGHTA, CDR2 FQGNSA. This CDR3 spans 16 amino acids. Incorporated into the TCR beta cDNA libraries were unique molecular identifiers, which served to reduce PCR and sequencing biases. Out of 1 to 10 million T cells, roughly 0.5 million cDNA molecules were generated. TCRdb used MiXCR to reprocess the PCR reads, holding one entry per CDR3 protein. The data show roughly 730,000 distinct CDR3 sequences, approximately 30% seen once. Material: blood. The gene calls are TRBV7-2 and TRBJ2-1, with 8 bases that match TRBD2. The source is a girl aged 10 to 17 with multiple sclerosis. CDR3 protein: CAGSLFHGRALYEQFF. The DNA of the CDR3 is TGTGCCGGCAGCTTATTCCACGGGAGGGCCCTCTATGAGCAGTTCTTC. The entire variable domain, with the rest obtained from reference TRBV7-2 and TRBJ2-1, is as follows: GAGVSQSPSNKVTEKGKDVELRCDPISGHTALYWYRQSLGQGLEFLIYFQGNSAPDKSGLPSDRFSAERTGGSVSTLTIQRTQQEDSAVYLCAGSLFHGRALYEQFFGPGTRLTVL.